The entry below describes one T cell receptor (beta chain). Assay used: immunoSEQ multiplex PCR; TCRdb lists only in-frame clones, some missing. Of roughly 170,000 clones listed, about 93% were seen once; the top ten hold more than 1.4%. The sample originates from a study of control samples from healthy donors and cancer patients. Germline lookup yields CDR1 MDHEN and CDR2 SYDVKM. The CDR3 runs 19 residues. V was shortened by 4 bases and J by 4 bases, with 25 bases between the two germline ends. The specimen was blood. This receptor was identified in a man younger than 35 in good health. V and J are TRBV28 and TRBJ1-4; D might be TRBD1 (5 bases). CDR3 region: CASSSPQAGPPRGNEKLFF. The CDR3 nucleotides read TGTGCCAGCAGTTCCCCCCAGGCAGGCCCTCCAAGGGGTAATGAAAAACTGTTTTTT.